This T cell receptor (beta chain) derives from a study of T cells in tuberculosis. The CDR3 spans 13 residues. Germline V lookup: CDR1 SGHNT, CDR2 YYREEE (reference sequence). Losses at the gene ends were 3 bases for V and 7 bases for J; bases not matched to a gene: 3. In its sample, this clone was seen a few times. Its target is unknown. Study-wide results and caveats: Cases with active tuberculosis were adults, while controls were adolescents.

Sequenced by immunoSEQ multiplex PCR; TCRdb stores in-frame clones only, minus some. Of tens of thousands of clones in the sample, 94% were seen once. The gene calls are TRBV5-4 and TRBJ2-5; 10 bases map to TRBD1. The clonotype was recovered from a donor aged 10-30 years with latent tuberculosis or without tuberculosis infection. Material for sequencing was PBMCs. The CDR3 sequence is CASSSGQGGTQYF. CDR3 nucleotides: TGTGCCAGCAGCTCAGGACAGGGGGGGACCCAGTACTTC.